The clone carrying this TCR beta chain was recorded a few times. The data derive from a study of CD8+ T cells in alopecia areata. Reverse transcription of extracted RNA yielded cDNA, which provided the sequencing template. Clones were read by immunoSEQ multiplex PCR, and TCRdb kept only the in-frame ones, dropping some. The repertoire holds 110,000 to 150,000 clones, with roughly 50% as singletons. Losses at the gene ends were 9 bases for V and 5 bases for J; bases not matched to a gene: 2. CDR1 and CDR2 from the germline V gene are MDHEN and SYDVKM. The CDR3 runs 12 residues. The sample consisted of CD4+ T cells sorted from blood, taken at week 0. The TCR was taken from a human donor with alopecia areata. V is TRBV28 and J is TRBJ1-5; TRBD1 aligns across 9 bases. CDR3 DNA: TGTGCCAGTGGACAGGGGCATCAGCCCCAGCATTTT. Its translation is CASGQGHQPQHF.